This entry describes one T cell receptor (beta chain). The specificity of this receptor is unknown. The input lacks base qualities; no much larger clone sits a single base away. This entry comes from a study of neoadjuvant anti-PD-1 for oral cavity cancer (dated by TCRdb to 2020 to 2022). Context from the whole study: Before curative-intent surgical resection, most patients were given three to four biweekly doses of nivolumab at 3 mg/kg. For patients who did not progress, a fourth nivolumab dose was given around day 43, followed by definitive surgical resection on days 50-56. Under RECIST 1.1, patients with complete response, partial response or stable disease were classed as responders, and patients with progression were classed as non-responders. A 33% response rate was observed in the parent correlative cohort, in which over 9 patients were included. Points the paper makes about the study in general: Within PBMCs, T cell clonality (Gini index) was significantly higher in non-responders than responders after neoadjuvant nivolumab. The TCR analyses had only a few patients in each response group, and the authors called for validation in larger cohorts. Higher pretreatment blood Treg/Th17 ratios correlated with higher pretreatment blood TCRbeta clonality and lower post-treatment tumor TCRbeta clonality.

Reading from cysteine to phenylalanine, the CDR3 counts 14 amino acids. The kept DNA is CDR3 alone, 42 bases in frame from the first base. V drops 1 base and J drops 7 bases, leaving 13 bases in between. CDR1 SGHTA and CDR2 FQGNSA were looked up in the germline V gene. For deep sequencing of PBMC libraries, mostly 400 to 550 ng of input genomic DNA was used, and six replicates were run per sample. The immunoSEQ hsTCRbeta kit was used to prepare TCRbeta libraries according to the manufacturer's instructions. Sequencing of the completed libraries took place using an Illumina NovaSeq 6000 S4 flow cell after they had been pooled to around 2.7 nM. Turning to the authors' computational methods: The immunoSEQ Analyzer handled quality control and preprocessing of the raw data. The analysis was limited to productive rearrangements, and each clonotype was defined by a unique CDR3 amino acid sequence. Repertoire clonality was estimated as the Gini-Simpson index, which was computed with the R package tcR. Gini indices were compared with Student's t test, and associations with tumor size change were assessed by Pearson correlation. Entries here come from immuneACCESS through TCRdb and include only in-frame sequences with V and J called. Some clones fail to appear in such tables; in the studies checked, an unresolved V gene covers under half of the shortfall, and the cause of the remainder is unknown. That table gives V, J and clone size, and the DNA gave D and trimming. The sample yields approximately 42,000 clones; 60% to 80% were counted once. 4.8% of the sample is in the top ten clones.

The meaning of the sample's time point label: after neoadjuvant nivolumab, at surgical resection. The patients had newly diagnosed stage II-IVA oral cavity squamous cell carcinoma and had not received any prior systemic or radiation treatment. The cohort was composed of patients with HPV-negative, locally advanced oral cavity squamous cell carcinoma. Peripheral blood mononuclear cells were analyzed directly and were not maintained or expanded in culture. The samples were drawn from a longitudinal correlative study tied to a single-arm phase II trial testing neoadjuvant nivolumab in oral cavity squamous cell carcinoma. Subject-matched pre- and post-treatment PBMCs and tumors from three responders and three non-responders underwent genomic DNA-based TCRbeta sequencing. Peripheral blood mononuclear cells were collected once before nivolumab treatment and again after treatment, at the time of surgery. The Maxwell RSC DNA from Cells kit was used to isolate genomic DNA from PBMCs.

The sample in question was PBMCs, obtained after nivolumab (anti-PD-1) treatment. The rearranged chain carries TRBV7-2 and TRBJ1-2, with no reliable assignment of the D segment. The TCR was taken from a person aged 35-79 years with oral cavity squamous cell carcinoma. The sequenced DNA is TGTGCCAGCAGCTTAGATTGGGGATTGAGTGGCTACACCTTC. It translates as CASSLDWGLSGYTF.